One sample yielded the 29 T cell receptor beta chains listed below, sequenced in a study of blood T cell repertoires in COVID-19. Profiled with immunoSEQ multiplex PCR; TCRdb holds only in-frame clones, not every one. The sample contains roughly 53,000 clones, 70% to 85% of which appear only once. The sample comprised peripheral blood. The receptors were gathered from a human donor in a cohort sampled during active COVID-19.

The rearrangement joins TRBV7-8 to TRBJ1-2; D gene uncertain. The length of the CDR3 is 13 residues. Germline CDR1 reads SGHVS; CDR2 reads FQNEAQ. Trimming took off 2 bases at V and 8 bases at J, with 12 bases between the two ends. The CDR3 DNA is TGTGCCAGCAGCTTATTCGGGGTAAACGGCTACACCTTC. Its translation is CASSLFGVNGYTF.

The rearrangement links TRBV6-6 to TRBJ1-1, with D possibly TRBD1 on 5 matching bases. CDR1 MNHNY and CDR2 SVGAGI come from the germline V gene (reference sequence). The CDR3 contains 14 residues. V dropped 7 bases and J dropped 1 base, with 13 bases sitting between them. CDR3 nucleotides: TGTGCCAGCACCCAACTCCAGGGGAACACTGAAGCTTTCTTT. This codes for CASTQLQGNTEAFF.

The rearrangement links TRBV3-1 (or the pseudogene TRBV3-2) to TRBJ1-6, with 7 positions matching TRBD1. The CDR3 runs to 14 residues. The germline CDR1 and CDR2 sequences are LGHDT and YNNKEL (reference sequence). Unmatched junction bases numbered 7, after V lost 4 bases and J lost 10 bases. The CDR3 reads CASSRDRTDSPLHF. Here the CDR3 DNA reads TGTGCCAGCAGCCGGGACAGAACAGACTCACCCCTCCACTTT.

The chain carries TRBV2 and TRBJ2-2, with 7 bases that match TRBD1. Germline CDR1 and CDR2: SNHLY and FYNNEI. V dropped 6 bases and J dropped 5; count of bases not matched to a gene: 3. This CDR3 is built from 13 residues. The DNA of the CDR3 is TGTGCCAGCAGCCAACAGGGGACCGGGGAGCTGTTTTTT. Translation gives CASSQQGTGELFF.

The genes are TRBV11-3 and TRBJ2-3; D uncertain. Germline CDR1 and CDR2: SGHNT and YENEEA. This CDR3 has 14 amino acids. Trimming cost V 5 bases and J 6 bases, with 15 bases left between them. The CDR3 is CASSLSPLRDTQYF. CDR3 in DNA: TGTGCCAGCAGCCTTTCGCCGCTGAGGGATACGCAGTATTTT.

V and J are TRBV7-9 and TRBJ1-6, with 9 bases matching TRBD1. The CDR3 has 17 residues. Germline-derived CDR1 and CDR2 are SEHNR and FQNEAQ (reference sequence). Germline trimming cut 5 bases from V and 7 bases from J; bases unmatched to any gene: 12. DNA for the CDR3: TGTGCCAGCAGCCCCGCATCCGGGACAGGGTCCAATTCACCCCTCCACTTT. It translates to CASSPASGTGSNSPLHF.

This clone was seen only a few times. The CDR3 loop reads CASSYSPFGLGAFF. The CDR3 DNA sequence: TGTGCCAGCAGTTACTCCCCTTTCGGGTTAGGTGCTTTCTTT. V usage is TRBV6-5 and J usage is TRBJ1-1; D unclear. V lost 0 bases, J lost 11 bases, and 16 bases lay in between. This CDR3 is built from 14 residues. Germline V gene lookup returns CDR1 MNHEY and CDR2 SVGAGI.

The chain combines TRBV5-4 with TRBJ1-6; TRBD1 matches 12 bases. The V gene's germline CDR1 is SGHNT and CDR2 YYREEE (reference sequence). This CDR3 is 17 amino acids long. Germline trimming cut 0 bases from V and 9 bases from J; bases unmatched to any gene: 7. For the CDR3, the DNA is TGTGCCAGCAGCTTGGCCGCTGGGACAGGGGGCTCTTCACCCCTCCACTTT. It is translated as CASSLAAGTGGSSPLHF.

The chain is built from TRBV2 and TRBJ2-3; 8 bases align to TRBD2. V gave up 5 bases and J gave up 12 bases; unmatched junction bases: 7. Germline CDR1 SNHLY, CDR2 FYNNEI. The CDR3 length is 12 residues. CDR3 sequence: CASSQTSAIQYF. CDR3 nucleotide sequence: TGTGCCAGCAGTCAGACTAGCGCGATTCAGTATTTT.

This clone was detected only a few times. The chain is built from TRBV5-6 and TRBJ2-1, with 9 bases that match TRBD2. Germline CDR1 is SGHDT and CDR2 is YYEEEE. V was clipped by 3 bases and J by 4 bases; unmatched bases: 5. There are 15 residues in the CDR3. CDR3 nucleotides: TGTGCCAGCAGCTCCTTAGCGGGGGTATACAATGAGCAGTTCTTC. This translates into CASSSLAGVYNEQFF.

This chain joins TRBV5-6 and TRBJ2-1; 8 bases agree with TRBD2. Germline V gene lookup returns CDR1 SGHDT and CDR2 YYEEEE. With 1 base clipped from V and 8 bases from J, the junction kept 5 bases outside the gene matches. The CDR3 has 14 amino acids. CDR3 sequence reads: CASSLQRGLYEQFF. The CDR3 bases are TGTGCCAGCAGCTTGCAGCGGGGGCTCTATGAGCAGTTCTTC.

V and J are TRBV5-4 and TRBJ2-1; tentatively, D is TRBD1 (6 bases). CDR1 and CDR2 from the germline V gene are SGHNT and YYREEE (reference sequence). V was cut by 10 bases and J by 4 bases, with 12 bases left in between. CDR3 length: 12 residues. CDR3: CASRGRYNEQFF. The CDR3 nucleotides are TGTGCCTCCAGGGGCCGGTACAATGAGCAGTTCTTC.

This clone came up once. In DNA, the CDR3 is TGTGCCAGCAGCGTAGCTGGACAGACTGAAGCTTTCTTT. It is translated as CASSVAGQTEAFF. The J gene is TRBJ1-1, the V gene TRBV9; D is possibly TRBD1 (6 bases). V dropped 0 bases and J dropped 5 bases, with 8 bases sitting between them. CDR1 is SGDLS, CDR2 YYNGEE, per germline. There are 13 residues in the CDR3.

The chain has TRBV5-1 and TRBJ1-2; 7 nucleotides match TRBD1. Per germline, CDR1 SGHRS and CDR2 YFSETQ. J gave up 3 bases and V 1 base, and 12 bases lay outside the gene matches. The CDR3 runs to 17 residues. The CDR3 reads CASSLSPNDRAYYGYTF. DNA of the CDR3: TGCGCCAGCAGCTTGTCCCCCAATGACAGGGCATACTATGGCTACACCTTC.

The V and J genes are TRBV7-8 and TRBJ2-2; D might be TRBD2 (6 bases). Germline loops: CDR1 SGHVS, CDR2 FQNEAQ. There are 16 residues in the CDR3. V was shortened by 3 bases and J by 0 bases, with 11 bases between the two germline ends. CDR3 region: CASSLYSGSNTGELFF. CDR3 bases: TGTGCCAGCAGCTTGTATAGCGGATCGAACACCGGGGAGCTGTTTTTT.

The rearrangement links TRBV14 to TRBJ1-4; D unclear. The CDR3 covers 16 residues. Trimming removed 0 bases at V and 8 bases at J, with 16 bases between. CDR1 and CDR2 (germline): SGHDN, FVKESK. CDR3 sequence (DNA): TGTGCCAGCAGCCAAGATCGAAACAGTCGAAACGAAAAACTGTTTTTT. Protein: CASSQDRNSRNEKLFF.

The CDR3 here is CASSLEGATYEQYF. CDR3 coding DNA: TGTGCCAGCAGCTTGGAGGGGGCAACCTACGAGCAGTACTTC. The rearrangement uses TRBV5-4 and TRBJ2-7, with 7 nucleotides matching TRBD1. The CDR3 length is 14 residues. Germline V gives CDR1 SGHNT, CDR2 YYREEE (reference sequence). The V and J ends lost 0 bases and 2 bases, in that order; junction bases with no gene match: 2.

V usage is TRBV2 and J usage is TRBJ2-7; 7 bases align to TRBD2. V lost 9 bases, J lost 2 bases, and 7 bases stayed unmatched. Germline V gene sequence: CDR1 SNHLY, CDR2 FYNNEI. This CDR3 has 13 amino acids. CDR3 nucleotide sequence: TGTGCCAGTACTAGCGCCCCGGCCTACGAGCAGTACTTC. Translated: CASTSAPAYEQYF.

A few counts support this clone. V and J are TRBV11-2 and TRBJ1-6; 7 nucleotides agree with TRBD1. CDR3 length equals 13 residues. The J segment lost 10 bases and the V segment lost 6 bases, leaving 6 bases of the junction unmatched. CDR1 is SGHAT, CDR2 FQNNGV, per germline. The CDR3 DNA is TGTGCCAGCAGAAAGGGGGCTCGATCACCCCTCCACTTT. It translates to CASRKGARSPLHF.

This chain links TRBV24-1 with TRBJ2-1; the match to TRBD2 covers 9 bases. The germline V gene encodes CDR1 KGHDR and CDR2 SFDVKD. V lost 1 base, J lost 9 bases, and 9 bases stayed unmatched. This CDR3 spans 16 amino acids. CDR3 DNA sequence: TGTGCCACCAGTGATTTTCGCGGGAGGGGAGTCACTGAGCAGTTCTTC. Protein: CATSDFRGRGVTEQFF.

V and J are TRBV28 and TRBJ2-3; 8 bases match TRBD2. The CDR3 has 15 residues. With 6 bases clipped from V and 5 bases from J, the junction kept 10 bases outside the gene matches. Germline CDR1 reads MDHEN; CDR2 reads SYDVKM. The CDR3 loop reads CASRGWAGGIDTQYF. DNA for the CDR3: TGTGCCAGCAGAGGTTGGGCGGGAGGCATAGATACGCAGTATTTT.

Written as DNA, the CDR3 is TGTGCCAGCAGTTCGGGGGGACCTTACACTGAAGCTTTCTTT. This codes for CASSSGGPYTEAFF. The rearrangement links TRBV27 to TRBJ1-1, with D maybe TRBD1 (5 bases). This CDR3 region has 14 residues. Trimming left V 4 bases short and J 3 bases short, with 12 bases between. From germline, CDR1 is MNHEY and CDR2 SMNVEV (reference sequence).

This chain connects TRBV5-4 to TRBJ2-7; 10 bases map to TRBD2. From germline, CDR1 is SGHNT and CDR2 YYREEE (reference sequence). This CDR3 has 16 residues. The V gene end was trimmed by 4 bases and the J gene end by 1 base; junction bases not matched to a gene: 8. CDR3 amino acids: CASSPSPSGSSYEQYF. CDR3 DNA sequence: TGTGCCAGCAGCCCCTCCCCTAGCGGGAGTTCCTACGAGCAGTACTTC.

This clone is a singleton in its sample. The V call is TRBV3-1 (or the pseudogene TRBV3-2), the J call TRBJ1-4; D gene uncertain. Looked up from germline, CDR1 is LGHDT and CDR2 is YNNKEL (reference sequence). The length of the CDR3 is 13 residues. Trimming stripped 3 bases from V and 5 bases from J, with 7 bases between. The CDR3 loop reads CASSHDLNEKLFF. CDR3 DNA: TGTGCCAGCAGCCATGACTTAAATGAAAAACTGTTTTTT.

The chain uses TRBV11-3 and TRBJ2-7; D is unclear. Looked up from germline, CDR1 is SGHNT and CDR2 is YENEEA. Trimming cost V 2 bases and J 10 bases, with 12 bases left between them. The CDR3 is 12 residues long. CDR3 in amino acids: CASSLLRELQYF. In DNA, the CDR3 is TGTGCCAGCAGCTTACTCCGAGAATTACAGTACTTC.

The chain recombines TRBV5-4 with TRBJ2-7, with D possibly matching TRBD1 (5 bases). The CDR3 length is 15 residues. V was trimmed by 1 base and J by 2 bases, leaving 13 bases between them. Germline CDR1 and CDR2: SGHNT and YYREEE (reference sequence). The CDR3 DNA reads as TGTGCCAGCAGCTTGAGGGGCCTAGTACCCTACGAGCAGTACTTC. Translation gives CASSLRGLVPYEQYF. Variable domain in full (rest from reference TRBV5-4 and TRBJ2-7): ETGVTQSPTHLIKTRGQQVTLRCSSQSGHNTVSWYQQALGQGPQFIFQYYREEENGRGNFPPRFSGLQFPNYSSELNVNALELDDSALYLCASSLRGLVPYEQYFGPGTRLTVT.

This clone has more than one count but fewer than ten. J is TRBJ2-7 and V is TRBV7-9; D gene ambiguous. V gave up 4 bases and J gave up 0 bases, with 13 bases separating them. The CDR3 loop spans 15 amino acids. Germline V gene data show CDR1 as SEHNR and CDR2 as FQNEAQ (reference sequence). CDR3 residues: CASSSLFRGSYEQYF. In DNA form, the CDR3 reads TGTGCCAGCAGCTCTCTTTTTCGCGGCTCCTACGAGCAGTACTTC.

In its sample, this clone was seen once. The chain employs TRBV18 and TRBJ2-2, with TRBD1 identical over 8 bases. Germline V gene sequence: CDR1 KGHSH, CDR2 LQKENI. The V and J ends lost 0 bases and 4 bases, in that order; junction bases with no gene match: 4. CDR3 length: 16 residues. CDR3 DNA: TGTGCCAGCTCACCACCGATGGGACAGGTCACCGGGGAGCTGTTTTTT. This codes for CASSPPMGQVTGELFF.

The CDR3 sequence: CASSRTGAGALLYGYTF. CDR3 coding DNA: TGTGCCAGCAGCCGGACAGGGGCCGGGGCTCTCCTCTATGGCTACACCTTC. The V call is TRBV6-2 or TRBV6-3, the J call TRBJ1-2; 9 bases are a match to TRBD1. V trimming: 6 bases; J trimming: 4 bases; junction bases outside the gene matches: 15. Germline values: CDR1 MNHEY, CDR2 SVGEGT. This CDR3 has 17 amino acids.